This TCR beta chain was sequenced during a study of T-cell reconstitution after alpha-beta-depleted transplantation in children. General observations from the study: Several hundred rapidly expanded clones from non-depleted graft cells reportedly supplied alpha-beta T cells about two months post-transplant.

Unique molecular identifiers were used in preparing the TCRbeta library. A single record per CDR3 protein comes from TCRdb applying MiXCR to the PCR reads. The sample lists about a million distinct CDR3 sequences, roughly 31% occurring once. The CDR3 length is 15 residues. Germline V gene data show CDR1 as SNHLY and CDR2 as FYNNEI. Trimming cost V 5 bases and J 2 bases, with 16 bases left between them. About this clonotype: No antigen is known for it.

Sample: PBMCs, mostly from graft donor cells, taken 360 days after TCRalphabeta/CD19-depleted stem cell transplant. This TCR was sampled from a boy less than two years old who had a stem cell transplant for SCID, so the T cells may come from the graft donor. The chain employs TRBV2 and TRBJ2-7; D is unclear. CDR3 amino acids: CASSYDWRSPYEQYF. CDR3 in DNA: TGTGCCAGCAGTTACGACTGGCGGTCACCCTACGAGCAGTACTTC.